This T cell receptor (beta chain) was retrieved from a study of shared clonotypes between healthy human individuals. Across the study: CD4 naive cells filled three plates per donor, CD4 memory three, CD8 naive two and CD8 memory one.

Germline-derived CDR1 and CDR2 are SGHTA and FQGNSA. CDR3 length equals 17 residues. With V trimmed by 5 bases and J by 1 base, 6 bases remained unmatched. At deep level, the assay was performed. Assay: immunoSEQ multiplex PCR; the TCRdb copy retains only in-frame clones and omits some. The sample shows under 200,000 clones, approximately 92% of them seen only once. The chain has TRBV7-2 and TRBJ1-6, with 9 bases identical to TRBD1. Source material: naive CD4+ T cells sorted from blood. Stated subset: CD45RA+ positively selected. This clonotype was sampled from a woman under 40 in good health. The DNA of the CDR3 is TGTGCCAGCAGCCTAACAGGGGGCATTTCCTATAATTCACCCCTCCACTTT. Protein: CASSLTGGISYNSPLHF.